The 11 T cell receptor beta chains below come from one sample, sequenced in a study of Ad26.COV2.S vaccination and SARS-CoV-2 variants. The assay was immunoSEQ multiplex PCR, and TCRdb's table has in-frame clones only and misses some. The repertoire holds some 300,000 clones, with 70% to 90% as singletons. Indicated treatment: roughly 18 received Ad26.COV2.S at low or high dose, single or two shots; 5 received placebo; per-sample allocation not given. Day 63 after the first vaccine or placebo injection was the time point for sampling. The sample was peripheral blood, taken in a trial of Ad26.COV2.S vaccine versus placebo. The receptors originated from a person between 18 and 60 years old who received the Ad26.COV2.S COVID-19 vaccine or a placebo.

This clone was detected once. The genes are TRBV4-1 and TRBJ1-2; 9 positions agree with TRBD1. CDR3 length: 18 residues. J gave up 2 bases and V 3 bases, and 13 bases lay outside the gene matches. Germline CDR1 reads MGHRA; CDR2 reads YSYEKL. DNA for the CDR3: TGCGCCAGCAGCCACGATCCGGGACAGGGTATACCGAACTATGGCTACACCTTC. Its protein is CASSHDPGQGIPNYGYTF.

The chain links TRBV5-4 to TRBJ1-4; D not resolved. The germline V and J ends were trimmed by 4 bases and 7 bases, with 14 bases remaining between them. The CDR3 is 14 residues long. Germline assignment: CDR1 SGHNT and CDR2 YYREEE (reference sequence). CDR3 coding DNA: TGTGCCAGCAGCCTTAAAACCGGTTCTGAAAAACTGTTTTTT. Translation gives CASSLKTGSEKLFF.

The chain uses TRBV6-2 or TRBV6-3 and TRBJ1-4; 7 bases line up with TRBD1. J gave up 5 bases and V 5 bases, and 11 bases lay outside the gene matches. The CDR3 has 16 amino acids. Germline CDR1 is MNHEY and CDR2 is SVGEGT. CDR3 loop: CASSPAGQAQNEKLFF. The DNA for the CDR3 is TGTGCCAGCAGTCCGGCCGGACAGGCTCAAAATGAAAAACTGTTTTTT.

The V call is TRBV12-3 or TRBV12-4, the J call TRBJ2-1; D unresolved. Trimming took off 3 bases at V and 8 bases at J, with 11 bases between the two ends. The CDR3 has 13 amino acids. DNA of the CDR3: TGTGCCAGCAGTTTCTCCCACTTGGATGAGCAGTTCTTC. Amino acids: CASSFSHLDEQFF.

This clone was recorded only once. This chain joins TRBV14 and TRBJ2-1; D is undetermined. V was shortened by 5 bases and J by 0 bases, with 11 bases between the two germline ends. The CDR3 extends over 15 amino acids. CDR1 is SGHDN, CDR2 FVKESK, per germline. CDR3 coding DNA: TGTGCCAGCAGCATGAGCTACTTCTCCTACAATGAGCAGTTCTTC. Its translation is CASSMSYFSYNEQFF.

The chain is built from TRBV6-5 and TRBJ1-3; D not resolved. Germline V gene data show CDR1 as MNHEY and CDR2 as SVGAGI. Trimming took off 2 bases at V and 1 base at J, with 9 bases between the two ends. CDR3 length: 15 residues. CDR3 in amino acids: CASSYSQESGNTIYF. Here the CDR3 DNA reads TGTGCCAGCAGTTACAGCCAGGAATCTGGAAACACCATATATTTT.

This clone has a single count. J is TRBJ1-3 and V is TRBV28; TRBD1 is a possible D gene (6 bases). Germline assignment: CDR1 MDHEN and CDR2 SYDVKM. Trimming removed 3 bases from V and 1 base from J, with 22 bases in between. CDR3 length: 19 residues. DNA of the CDR3: TGTGCCAGCAGTTTCTTCCCCTTTACAGGGATTAGGTCTGGAAACACCATATATTTT. This gives the protein CASSFFPFTGIRSGNTIYF.

The chain links TRBV19 to TRBJ1-2, with D tentatively TRBD1 (5 bases). CDR3 length equals 17 residues. Trimming pared 6 bases from V and 5 bases from J, leaving 25 bases between. The V gene's germline CDR1 is LNHDA and CDR2 SQIVND (reference sequence). The chain's CDR3 is CASRRGTADRAKYGYTF. In DNA, the CDR3 is TGTGCCAGTAGGAGAGGGACGGCGGATCGGGCGAAGTATGGCTACACCTTC. Full variable domain (missing parts from reference TRBV19 and TRBJ1-2): DGGITQSPKYLFRKEGQNVTLSCEQNLNHDAMYWYRQDPGQGLRLIYYSQIVNDFQKGDIAEGYSVSREKKESFPLTVTSAQKNPTAFYLCASRRGTADRAKYGYTFGSGTRLTVV.

CDR3 sequence: CASSYRGGTEAFF. CDR3 nucleotides: TGTGCCAGCAGTTACCGGGGGGGCACTGAAGCTTTCTTT. The chain uses TRBV6-5 and TRBJ1-1, with D possibly matching TRBD1 (5 bases). Germline loops: CDR1 MNHEY, CDR2 SVGAGI. This CDR3 comprises 13 residues. With 2 bases removed from V and 4 bases from J, the gap between germline ends came to 8 bases.

The rearrangement joins TRBV4-1 to TRBJ2-3; 9 bases map to TRBD2. From germline, CDR1 is MGHRA and CDR2 YSYEKL. This CDR3 region has 15 residues. The V and J ends lost 8 bases and 6 bases, in that order; junction bases with no gene match: 12. CDR3: CASSERGDPMDTQYF. The CDR3, as DNA: TGCGCCAGCTCAGAGCGGGGGGACCCTATGGATACGCAGTATTTT.

V gene TRBV28 combines with J gene TRBJ1-2; D remains ambiguous. Germline V gene sequence: CDR1 MDHEN, CDR2 SYDVKM. Trimming removed 6 bases from V and 2 bases from J, with 13 bases in between. This CDR3 has 14 residues. The CDR3 nucleotides are TGTGCCAGCAGGGAGGTAGGCCGAAACTATGGCTACACCTTC. It encodes CASREVGRNYGYTF.